Included here is one T cell receptor beta chain sequence, with context. The entry originates in a study of blood T cell repertoires in COVID-19. Study information: Italy, Spain and the United States were the sources of the convalescent and acute COVID-19 samples.

Enrollment of patients from Seattle took place during active infection, with longitudinal follow-up. With V trimmed by 5 bases and J by 4 bases, 9 bases remained unmatched. Germline V gives CDR1 LGHDT, CDR2 YNNKEL (reference sequence). This CDR3 spans 15 amino acids. TCRdb's copy holds only in-frame clones and misses some; the assay was immunoSEQ multiplex PCR. Of 15,000 to 20,000 clones detected, 77% appear once; the ten largest clones hold approximately 16%. Specimen: peripheral blood. This TCR was sampled from a man between 65 and 79 years old with COVID-19, enrolled during active disease. The chain is built from TRBV3-1 (or the pseudogene TRBV3-2) and TRBJ1-2, with 8 bases identical to TRBD1. CDR3 in DNA: TGTGCCAGCAGCACCACAGGGGGAATGCGCTATGGCTACACCTTC. Protein product: CASSTTGGMRYGYTF.